The rows below give T cell receptor beta chains drawn from one sample of a study of blood T cell repertoires in COVID-19. The protocol was immunoSEQ multiplex PCR, while the TCRdb copy is restricted to in-frame clones and leaves out a portion. The data contain about 93,000 clones, 89% of them singletons. Sequencing used peripheral blood. The receptors shown here come from a man aged 55-75 years with COVID-19, enrolled during active disease. The CDR3 runs from the conserved cysteine through the conserved F or W. Each record gives: D gene, J gene, V gene, clone size, CDR3 protein, CDR3 DNA. D genes are given only for firm matches. Clone size, where shown, is once, few, many, or a class for clones that have expanded.

d_gene: TRBD2; j_gene: TRBJ2-1; v_gene: TRBV5-6; abundance: .; CDR3aa: CASSRGLAGPSSYNEQFF; CDR3nt: TGTGCCAGCAGCAGGGGACTAGCGGGCCCGAGCTCCTACAATGAGCAGTTCTTC
d_gene: TRBD2; j_gene: TRBJ2-1; v_gene: TRBV18; abundance: .; CDR3aa: CASSEVEGGLYNEQFF; CDR3nt: TGTGCCAGCTCAGAGGTGGAGGGAGGGCTCTACAATGAGCAGTTCTTC
d_gene: TRBD2; j_gene: TRBJ2-1; v_gene: TRBV11-3; abundance: .; CDR3aa: CASSLGLAGGRNEQFF; CDR3nt: TGTGCCAGCAGCTTGGGTCTAGCGGGAGGTAGGAATGAGCAGTTCTTC
d_gene: .; j_gene: TRBJ1-4; v_gene: TRBV19; abundance: .; CDR3aa: CASSIVSTANEKLFF; CDR3nt: TGTGCCAGTAGTATAGTGTCCACAGCCAATGAAAAACTGTTTTTT
d_gene: .; j_gene: TRBJ2-7; v_gene: TRBV5-1; abundance: .; CDR3aa: CASSQNSAALYEQYF; CDR3nt: TGCGCCAGCAGTCAAAATAGCGCGGCTTTATACGAGCAGTACTTC
d_gene: TRBD2; j_gene: TRBJ2-1; v_gene: TRBV12-3/TRBV12-4; abundance: .; CDR3aa: CASSLAGTTEQFF; CDR3nt: TGTGCCAGCAGTTTAGCCGGGACTACAGAGCAGTTCTTC
d_gene: .; j_gene: TRBJ1-3; v_gene: TRBV4-3; abundance: .; CDR3aa: CASSQPTGSGNTIYF; CDR3nt: TGCGCCAGCAGCCAACCCACGGGCTCTGGAAACACCATATATTTT
d_gene: TRBD2; j_gene: TRBJ2-3; v_gene: TRBV6-2/TRBV6-3; abundance: .; CDR3aa: CASSYGGWTSGRTDTQYF; CDR3nt: TGTGCCAGCAGTTACGGCGGATGGACTAGCGGGCGCACAGATACGCAGTATTTT
d_gene: TRBD1; j_gene: TRBJ2-3; v_gene: TRBV2; abundance: .; CDR3aa: CASSEGTGMDTQYF; CDR3nt: TGTGCCAGCAGTGAAGGGACAGGGATGGATACGCAGTATTTT
d_gene: TRBD1; j_gene: TRBJ1-1; v_gene: TRBV5-6; abundance: few; CDR3aa: CASSLGGQGGHAEAFF; CDR3nt: TGTGCCAGCAGCTTGGGGGGCCAAGGGGGCCACGCTGAAGCTTTCTTT
d_gene: TRBD2; j_gene: TRBJ2-7; v_gene: TRBV6-2/TRBV6-3; abundance: .; CDR3aa: CASSYSTIDLTSVSYEQYF; CDR3nt: TGTGCCAGCAGTTACTCCACCATCGATCTCACTAGCGTCTCCTACGAGCAGTACTTC
d_gene: .; j_gene: TRBJ1-2; v_gene: TRBV2; abundance: .; CDR3aa: CASSESPGIGYTF; CDR3nt: TGTGCCAGCAGTGAGTCCCCAGGGATCGGCTACACCTTC
d_gene: .; j_gene: TRBJ2-1; v_gene: TRBV7-9; abundance: .; CDR3aa: CASSFRYNEQFF; CDR3nt: TGTGCCAGCAGCTTTCGGTACAATGAGCAGTTCTTC
d_gene: .; j_gene: TRBJ2-1; v_gene: TRBV30; abundance: .; CDR3aa: CAWSVVGADEQFF; CDR3nt: TGTGCCTGGAGTGTAGTGGGAGCGGATGAGCAGTTCTTC
d_gene: .; j_gene: TRBJ1-2; v_gene: TRBV24-1; abundance: .; CDR3aa: CATSGGRVSGYGYTF; CDR3nt: TGTGCCACCAGTGGCGGTCGGGTTTCGGGCTATGGCTACACCTTC
d_gene: TRBD2; j_gene: TRBJ2-1; v_gene: TRBV3-1/TRBV3-2; abundance: .; CDR3aa: CASSRRSGSRNEQFF; CDR3nt: TGTGCCAGCAGCCGCCGCAGCGGGAGTAGGAATGAGCAGTTCTTC
d_gene: TRBD1; j_gene: TRBJ2-7; v_gene: TRBV27; abundance: .; CDR3aa: CASSLTGTGVEQYF; CDR3nt: TGTGCCAGCAGTTTAACCGGGACAGGGGTCGAGCAGTACTTC
d_gene: TRBD2; j_gene: TRBJ2-1; v_gene: TRBV6-4; abundance: .; CDR3aa: CASSSREGGDNEQFF; CDR3nt: TGTGCCAGCAGTAGTCGGGAGGGTGGCGACAATGAGCAGTTCTTC
d_gene: TRBD1; j_gene: TRBJ2-5; v_gene: TRBV18; abundance: .; CDR3aa: CASSPWTGGAETQYF; CDR3nt: TGTGCCAGCTCACCTTGGACAGGGGGCGCAGAGACCCAGTACTTC
d_gene: TRBD2; j_gene: TRBJ2-7; v_gene: TRBV27; abundance: .; CDR3aa: CASSPGLAGGSNEQYF; CDR3nt: TGTGCCAGCAGTCCGGGACTAGCGGGAGGAAGTAACGAGCAGTACTTC
d_gene: TRBD2; j_gene: TRBJ2-5; v_gene: TRBV5-1; abundance: .; CDR3aa: CASSLHREGQETQYF; CDR3nt: TGCGCCAGCAGCTTGCACCGGGAGGGACAAGAGACCCAGTACTTC
d_gene: .; j_gene: TRBJ2-5; v_gene: TRBV2; abundance: .; CDR3aa: CASSGGMTGETQYF; CDR3nt: TGTGCCAGCAGTGGGGGTATGACGGGGGAGACCCAGTACTTC
d_gene: TRBD1; j_gene: TRBJ2-7; v_gene: TRBV25-1; abundance: .; CDR3aa: CASSESWGQGASEQYF; CDR3nt: TGTGCCAGCAGTGAATCGTGGGGACAGGGGGCGTCAGAGCAGTACTTC
d_gene: TRBD1; j_gene: TRBJ2-1; v_gene: TRBV7-3; abundance: .; CDR3aa: CASSPDRALGNEQFF; CDR3nt: TGCGCCAGCAGCCCGGACAGGGCCCTAGGCAATGAGCAGTTCTTC
d_gene: .; j_gene: TRBJ1-5; v_gene: TRBV12-3/TRBV12-4; abundance: .; CDR3aa: CASSSRLNQPQHF; CDR3nt: TGTGCCAGCAGTTCCCGACTGAATCAGCCCCAGCATTTT
d_gene: TRBD2; j_gene: TRBJ2-1; v_gene: TRBV14; abundance: .; CDR3aa: CASSQALLAVRNEQFF; CDR3nt: TGTGCCAGCAGCCAAGCGCTTCTAGCGGTCAGAAATGAGCAGTTCTTC
d_gene: .; j_gene: TRBJ1-1; v_gene: TRBV12-3/TRBV12-4; abundance: once; CDR3aa: CASSRNTEAFF; CDR3nt: TGTGCCAGCAGTCGTAACACTGAAGCTTTCTTT
d_gene: .; j_gene: TRBJ2-2; v_gene: TRBV10-1; abundance: .; CDR3aa: CAGGYRADTGELFF; CDR3nt: TGCGCCGGCGGATACAGGGCTGACACCGGGGAGCTGTTTTTT
d_gene: TRBD1; j_gene: TRBJ1-1; v_gene: TRBV24-1; abundance: once; CDR3aa: CATQTGDNTEAFF; CDR3nt: TGTGCCACGCAGACAGGGGACAACACTGAAGCTTTCTTT
d_gene: TRBD2; j_gene: TRBJ2-3; v_gene: TRBV19; abundance: .; CDR3aa: CASSLRGTSGDSTDTQYF; CDR3nt: TGTGCCAGTAGTCTGAGAGGGACTAGCGGGGATAGCACAGATACGCAGTATTTT
d_gene: TRBD1; j_gene: TRBJ2-7; v_gene: TRBV2; abundance: .; CDR3aa: CASRGTGGSYEQYF; CDR3nt: TGTGCCAGCAGGGGGACAGGGGGGTCCTACGAGCAGTACTTC
d_gene: TRBD1; j_gene: TRBJ1-4; v_gene: TRBV15; abundance: .; CDR3aa: CATRADREKLFF; CDR3nt: TGTGCCACCAGAGCGGACAGGGAAAAACTGTTTTTT
d_gene: .; j_gene: TRBJ1-1; v_gene: TRBV11-2; abundance: .; CDR3aa: CASSVSENTEAFF; CDR3nt: TGTGCCAGCAGCGTTTCAGAGAACACTGAAGCTTTCTTT
d_gene: TRBD1; j_gene: TRBJ1-4; v_gene: TRBV5-1; abundance: .; CDR3aa: CASSLMGQIDEKLFF; CDR3nt: TGCGCCAGCAGCTTGATGGGACAGATTGATGAAAAACTGTTTTTT
d_gene: TRBD2; j_gene: TRBJ2-1; v_gene: TRBV7-9; abundance: few; CDR3aa: CASSLRDSGRGLDEQFF; CDR3nt: TGTGCCAGCAGCTTACGGGATAGCGGGAGGGGGTTGGATGAGCAGTTCTTC
d_gene: TRBD1; j_gene: TRBJ2-7; v_gene: TRBV6-1; abundance: .; CDR3aa: CASSFQDRGLLEQYF; CDR3nt: TGTGCCAGCAGTTTTCAGGACAGGGGCCTATTGGAGCAGTACTTC
d_gene: .; j_gene: TRBJ2-4; v_gene: TRBV5-6; abundance: .; CDR3aa: CASSSGPGGNIQYF; CDR3nt: TGTGCCAGCAGCTCCGGCCCCGGAGGAAACATTCAGTACTTC
d_gene: .; j_gene: TRBJ1-1; v_gene: TRBV19; abundance: .; CDR3aa: CASSNSVVTEAFF; CDR3nt: TGTGCCAGTAGTAACTCGGTCGTCACTGAAGCTTTCTTT
d_gene: TRBD2; j_gene: TRBJ2-5; v_gene: TRBV11-2; abundance: .; CDR3aa: CASSLGGSGGIQETQYF; CDR3nt: TGTGCCAGCAGCTTAGGGGGTAGCGGGGGCATCCAAGAGACCCAGTACTTC
d_gene: .; j_gene: TRBJ1-2; v_gene: TRBV6-2/TRBV6-3; abundance: .; CDR3aa: CASSPTEGRNGYTF; CDR3nt: TGTGCCAGCAGTCCGACAGAAGGTAGGAATGGCTACACCTTC
d_gene: .; j_gene: TRBJ2-3; v_gene: TRBV18; abundance: few; CDR3aa: CASSPGSQGRTDTQYF; CDR3nt: TGTGCCAGCTCACCAGGAAGTCAGGGTCGCACAGATACGCAGTATTTT
d_gene: .; j_gene: TRBJ2-2; v_gene: TRBV7-7; abundance: medium-sized; CDR3aa: CASSPAGQWGGELFF; CDR3nt: TGTGCCAGCAGCCCTGCGGGACAGTGGGGCGGGGAGCTGTTTTTT
d_gene: .; j_gene: TRBJ1-2; v_gene: TRBV6-1; abundance: .; CDR3aa: CASSEWAGVYGYTF; CDR3nt: TGTGCCAGCAGTGAATGGGCAGGCGTCTATGGCTACACCTTC
d_gene: .; j_gene: TRBJ1-2; v_gene: TRBV29-1; abundance: .; CDR3aa: CSGGTSYGYTF; CDR3nt: TGCAGCGGCGGGACTTCCTATGGCTACACCTTC
d_gene: .; j_gene: TRBJ2-7; v_gene: TRBV9; abundance: .; CDR3aa: CASSVRDTASYEQYF; CDR3nt: TGTGCCAGCAGCGTACGGGACACCGCCTCCTACGAGCAGTACTTC
d_gene: .; j_gene: TRBJ1-4; v_gene: TRBV5-5; abundance: .; CDR3aa: CASSIVVRTVNEKLFF; CDR3nt: TGTGCCAGCAGCATAGTCGTGAGGACTGTAAATGAAAAACTGTTTTTT
d_gene: .; j_gene: TRBJ1-1; v_gene: TRBV19; abundance: .; CDR3aa: CASSIVGGGKTEAFF; CDR3nt: TGTGCCAGTAGTATAGTTGGGGGGGGGAAGACTGAAGCTTTCTTT
d_gene: TRBD1; j_gene: TRBJ1-2; v_gene: TRBV11-3; abundance: .; CDR3aa: CASSLPLLDRVGGYTF; CDR3nt: TGTGCCAGCAGCTTACCCCTCCTGGACAGGGTGGGGGGCTACACCTTC